A selection of T cell receptor beta chains follows, all from one sample in a study of blood T cell repertoires in COVID-19. Sequenced by immunoSEQ multiplex PCR; TCRdb stores in-frame clones only, minus some. The repertoire holds 120,000 to 150,000 clones, with about 85% as singletons. Sequenced sample: peripheral blood. The source is a human donor with acute or convalescent COVID-19. The donor label of this sample is uncertain. Each CDR3 is given with its conserved first and last residue. The order of the fields is J gene, clone size, V gene, D gene, CDR3 protein, CDR3 DNA. D genes are given only for firm matches. Size is omitted from some rows. Given values are once, few, many or a class for expanded clones.

TRBJ1-3	NA	TRBV18	NA	CASSPNLVGTRPTIYF	TGTGCCAGCTCACCTAACCTGGTGGGGACTCGACCCACCATATATTTT
TRBJ1-2	NA	TRBV27	TRBD1	CASSLSGPRGDGYTF	TGTGCCAGCAGTCTATCTGGACCCAGGGGGGATGGCTACACCTTC
TRBJ1-6	NA	TRBV11-2	TRBD1	CASSLDRTGKNSPLHF	TGTGCCAGCAGCTTGGACCGGACAGGGAAGAATTCACCCCTCCACTTT
TRBJ1-4	NA	TRBV15	NA	CATSRVGGTNEKLFF	TGTGCCACCAGCAGAGTGGGGGGAACTAATGAAAAACTGTTTTTT
TRBJ2-3	NA	TRBV27	TRBD2	CASSWTLAGGTDTQYF	TGTGCCAGCAGCTGGACTCTAGCGGGGGGCACAGATACGCAGTATTTT
TRBJ2-5	NA	TRBV24-1	NA	CATSDPNPIHQETQYF	TGTGCCACCAGTGATCCTAACCCCATCCATCAAGAGACCCAGTACTTC
TRBJ1-6	NA	TRBV2	TRBD1	CASSAGQGALWASPLHF	TGTGCCAGCAGTGCTGGACAGGGGGCCCTTTGGGCTTCACCCCTCCACTTT
TRBJ1-2	NA	TRBV19	NA	CASSREGKGHGYTF	TGTGCCAGTAGTAGAGAAGGCAAGGGGCATGGCTACACCTTC
TRBJ1-3	NA	TRBV28	NA	CASSYGNSGNTIYF	TGTGCCAGCAGTTATGGCAACTCTGGAAACACCATATATTTT
TRBJ1-2	NA	TRBV4-2	TRBD1	CASSQDTGENGYTF	TGTGCCAGCAGCCAAGATACAGGGGAAAACGGCTACACCTTC
TRBJ2-2	NA	TRBV21-1	NA	CASSVQQGLLGNTGELFF	TGTGCCAGCAGCGTCCAACAGGGGTTATTAGGGAACACCGGGGAGCTGTTTTTT
TRBJ2-3	NA	TRBV5-4	TRBD2	CASSPRGGGMDTQYF	TGTGCCAGCAGCCCGCGGGGGGGCGGGATGGATACGCAGTATTTT
TRBJ1-2	NA	TRBV6-6	TRBD1	CASRYSTDRGGYTF	TGTGCCAGCAGATACTCGACCGACAGGGGTGGCTACACCTTC
TRBJ2-4	NA	TRBV7-2	NA	CASSLVTGFGRNIQYF	TGTGCCAGCAGCTTAGTGACGGGGTTCGGGAGAAACATTCAGTACTTC
TRBJ1-5	NA	TRBV15	NA	CATSRAPSKQPQHF	TGTGCCACCAGCAGAGCCCCGAGTAAACAGCCCCAGCATTTT
TRBJ1-5	NA	TRBV19	NA	CASSNNLATGYNQPQHF	TGTGCCAGTAGTAATAACCTTGCTACAGGGTACAATCAGCCCCAGCATTTT
TRBJ2-1	NA	TRBV20-1	NA	CSASTDREQFF	TGCAGTGCTTCGACTGACAGGGAGCAGTTCTTC
TRBJ2-1	NA	TRBV2	TRBD2	CASSEYGSGGALDEQFF	TGTGCCAGCAGTGAATATGGTAGCGGGGGGGCGTTAGATGAGCAGTTCTTC
TRBJ2-5	few	TRBV12-3/TRBV12-4	TRBD1	CASSLQGQALQYF	TGTGCCAGCAGTTTGCAGGGACAGGCCCTCCAGTACTTC
TRBJ2-3	NA	TRBV2	NA	CASSEYRADTQYF	TGTGCCAGCAGTGAATACAGGGCAGATACGCAGTATTTT
TRBJ2-7	NA	TRBV7-9	NA	CASSLAGVGGGEQYF	TGTGCCAGCAGCTTAGCGGGGGTAGGGGGAGGGGAGCAGTACTTC
TRBJ1-2	NA	TRBV10-3	NA	CAISPDGGGVDGYTF	TGTGCCATCAGTCCTGATGGCGGGGGAGTGGATGGCTACACCTTC
TRBJ2-5	NA	TRBV5-8	NA	CASSLDYPVETQYF	TGTGCCAGCAGCTTGGATTACCCAGTTGAGACCCAGTACTTC
TRBJ2-1	NA	TRBV11-2	NA	CASSLAGGSSSYNEQFF	TGTGCCAGCAGCTTAGCGGGGGGCTCCAGCTCCTACAATGAGCAGTTCTTC
TRBJ1-1	NA	TRBV6-5	TRBD1	CASRTPGGATEAFF	TGTGCCAGCAGAACACCAGGGGGCGCGACTGAAGCTTTCTTT
TRBJ2-1	NA	TRBV20-1	NA	CSNERTPQFF	TGCAGCAACGAACGGACTCCGCAGTTCTTC
TRBJ2-1	NA	TRBV28	NA	CASIRGFWSYNEQFF	TGTGCCAGCATCCGGGGGTTTTGGTCCTACAATGAGCAGTTCTTC
TRBJ1-3	once	TRBV28	NA	CASILRGSGNTIYF	TGTGCCAGCATCCTTCGGGGCTCTGGAAACACCATATATTTT
TRBJ2-2	NA	TRBV19	TRBD1	CASSIVWTGIAGELFF	TGTGCCAGTAGTATCGTCTGGACAGGGATCGCCGGGGAGCTGTTTTTT
TRBJ1-5	NA	TRBV5-4	TRBD1	CASSFDRGNQPQHF	TGTGCCAGCAGCTTTGACAGGGGGAATCAGCCCCAGCATTTT
TRBJ1-2	NA	TRBV7-2	NA	CASSLASGFNYGYTF	TGTGCCAGCAGCTTAGCTTCGGGTTTTAACTATGGCTACACCTTC
TRBJ1-3	NA	TRBV30	TRBD1	CAWTGQGRNTIYF	TGTGCCTGGACCGGACAGGGCAGAAACACCATATATTTT
TRBJ1-3	NA	TRBV7-6	NA	CASSLGGRETGNTIYF	TGTGCCAGCAGCTTAGGGGGCAGGGAAACTGGAAACACCATATATTTT
TRBJ2-3	NA	TRBV25-1	NA	CASSEWLQRASTDTQYF	TGTGCCAGCAGTGAATGGTTACAGCGGGCGAGCACAGATACGCAGTATTTT
TRBJ2-1	NA	TRBV7-3	NA	CASSSTGTEQFF	TGTGCCAGCAGCTCGACCGGGACAGAGCAGTTCTTC
TRBJ1-3	NA	TRBV3-1/TRBV3-2	NA	CASSQVYSLSSGNTIYF	TGTGCCAGCAGCCAAGTATACAGTCTGTCCTCTGGAAACACCATATATTTT
TRBJ1-2	NA	TRBV6-2/TRBV6-3	NA	CASSYGLGTIALGYTF	TGTGCCAGCAGTTACGGGCTGGGGACAATTGCTCTTGGCTACACCTTC
TRBJ1-5	NA	TRBV6-6	NA	CASIKGVMGNQPQHF	TGTGCCAGCATAAAAGGGGTAATGGGCAATCAGCCCCAGCATTTT
TRBJ2-2	NA	TRBV5-1	TRBD1	CASSIGTDTGELFF	TGCGCCAGCAGCATCGGGACAGACACCGGGGAGCTGTTTTTT
TRBJ2-5	once	TRBV5-4	TRBD1	CASSPGQGGETQYF	TGTGCCAGCAGCCCCGGACAGGGGGGAGAGACCCAGTACTTC
TRBJ2-4	once	TRBV11-2	TRBD2	CASTPGTSGDIQYF	TGTGCCAGCACCCCGGGGACTAGCGGGGACATTCAGTACTTC
TRBJ1-2	NA	TRBV19	NA	CASSTEGLRTPYGYTF	TGTGCCAGTAGTACGGAAGGACTAAGGACCCCATATGGCTACACCTTC
TRBJ2-1	NA	TRBV7-2	TRBD1	CASALTGGVDNEQFF	TGTGCCAGCGCCCTGACAGGGGGCGTCGACAATGAGCAGTTCTTC
TRBJ1-1	NA	TRBV6-5	TRBD1	CASSYWGQWGTEAFF	TGTGCCAGCAGTTACTGGGGACAGTGGGGTACTGAAGCTTTCTTT
TRBJ1-5	few	TRBV19	NA	CASSIDSQGWRPQHF	TGTGCCAGTAGTATCGACAGCCAGGGATGGAGGCCCCAGCATTTT
TRBJ1-4	NA	TRBV28	NA	CASKGGGLNEKLFF	TGTGCCAGCAAAGGTGGGGGCTTAAATGAAAAACTGTTTTTT
TRBJ1-3	NA	TRBV5-1	NA	CASRLAGSSGNTIYF	TGCGCCAGCAGGCTCGCGGGAAGCTCTGGAAACACCATATATTTT
TRBJ2-3	NA	TRBV30	NA	CAWSVAGTSDTQYF	TGTGCCTGGAGTGTGGCAGGCACCTCAGATACGCAGTATTTT
TRBJ1-2	few	TRBV5-4	TRBD1	CASSLAGTGGYGYTF	TGTGCCAGCAGCTTGGCCGGGACAGGGGGCTATGGCTACACCTTC
TRBJ1-1	NA	TRBV29-1	NA	CSARGGRNTEAFF	TGCAGCGCCCGAGGGGGTAGGAACACTGAAGCTTTCTTT
TRBJ1-4	NA	TRBV5-1	TRBD1	CASSLDHRGLTNEKLFF	TGCGCCAGCAGCTTGGATCACAGGGGGCTGACTAATGAAAAACTGTTTTTT
TRBJ2-3	NA	TRBV15	TRBD1	CATSRGGQGDTDTQYF	TGTGCCACCAGCAGAGGAGGACAGGGCGACACAGATACGCAGTATTTT
TRBJ2-5	NA	TRBV9	TRBD2	CASSVGASGGPETQYF	TGTGCCAGCAGCGTAGGTGCCAGCGGGGGGCCGGAGACCCAGTACTTC
TRBJ1-4	NA	TRBV19	TRBD1	CASSWDRVEKLFF	TGTGCCAGTTCTTGGGACAGGGTCGAAAAACTGTTTTTT
TRBJ2-1	NA	TRBV14	TRBD2	CASSPLADPYNEQFF	TGTGCCAGCAGCCCACTAGCGGACCCCTACAATGAGCAGTTCTTC
TRBJ2-3	NA	TRBV24-1	NA	CATSDLLSTQYF	TGTGCCACCAGTGATTTGCTCAGTACGCAGTATTTT
TRBJ2-3	NA	TRBV7-7	NA	CASSLSGTDTQYF	TGTGCTAGCAGCTTATCGGGTACAGATACGCAGTATTTT
TRBJ2-7	NA	TRBV7-2	TRBD2	CASSLAAGGQMQYF	TGTGCCAGCAGCTTAGCGGCGGGGGGCCAAATGCAGTACTTC
TRBJ1-5	NA	TRBV2	NA	CASKPRENQPQHF	TGTGCCAGCAAACCCCGGGAGAATCAGCCCCAGCATTTT